This T cell receptor (beta chain) was recovered during a study of memory CD4+ T cells and cytomegalovirus serostatus. Study-wide points: CMV serostatus prediction reached median AUC about 0.95, or 0.9 with US-trained model. Suggested: most of the CMV-linked TCR signature lies in CD4+ memory cells.

Authors' methods: Out-of-frame sequences were removed, leaving 2 million or so distinct TCRbeta sequences. Sequencing used immunoSEQ multiplex PCR; TCRdb keeps in-frame clones, though not all of them. V, J and clone size reflect that table, while D and trimming were determined from the DNA. Among about 57,000 clones listed, around 85% were seen once. The V end lost 4 bases, the J end lost 5 bases, and 9 bases lay between the germline ends. This CDR3 contains 11 residues. The germline V gene has CDR1 DFQATT and CDR2 SNEGSKA (reference sequence). In regard to this clone: Its matching antigen is unknown.

Single viable CD3+CD4+CD8-CD45RO+ cells were sorted as the memory CD4+ T cells. Total CD4+ T cells were enriched by CD4 positive selection. The chain uses TRBV20-1 and TRBJ2-7; no clear D. This TCR came from an adult in good health and CMV-seronegative. Material: memory CD4+ T cells from blood. CDR3 bases: TGCAGTGCTACCAATAGGGACGAGCAGTACTTC. Its protein product is CSATNRDEQYF.